Presented here are 8 T cell receptor beta chains from one specimen sequenced in a study of PD-1 blockade in mismatch repair-deficient tumors. Profiled with immunoSEQ multiplex PCR; TCRdb holds only in-frame clones, not every one. The sample lists about 110,000 clones; over 60% were seen once. Sequencing used peripheral blood, obtained about 13 months after starting pembrolizumab. All receptors come from an adult with mismatch repair-deficient cancer.

This chain links TRBV6-5 with TRBJ2-6; D perhaps matches TRBD1 (6 bases). Between the trimmed V and J ends, which lost 2 bases and 4 bases, there was a span of 12 bases. This CDR3 has 16 residues. The germline V gene encodes CDR1 MNHEY and CDR2 SVGAGI. CDR3 in DNA: TGTGCCAGCAGTTACGGTCAGGGGTCCGGGGCCAACGTCCTGACTTTC. Its protein is CASSYGQGSGANVLTF.

A remark on this clone: The junction shows a germline mismatch at one end, possibly a read error. The rearrangement links TRBV7-7 to TRBJ2-5, with TRBD1 identical over 8 bases. The V gene's germline CDR1 is SSHAT and CDR2 FNYEAQ (reference sequence). CDR3 length: 15 residues. The CDR3 DNA is TGTGCTAGCAGCCCCGACAGGGGATCGGGAGAGACCCAGTACTTC. Translated, it gives CASSPDRGSGETQYF.

As to this clone: At one end, the junction sequence differs from germline, possibly due to a read error. The chain employs TRBV11-3 and TRBJ2-7, with D hard to call. The CDR3 spans 14 residues. CDR1 is SGHNT, CDR2 YENEEA, per germline. The CDR3 loop is CASSLTANSYEQCF. CDR3 nucleotide sequence: TGTGCCAGCAGCTTAACAGCGAACTCCTACGAGCAGTGCTTC.

The chain joins TRBV5-1 to TRBJ2-3; 8 positions match TRBD2. This CDR3 spans 15 amino acids. V shed 0 bases, J shed 6 bases, and the junction held 6 bases outside the gene matches. Germline V gene sequence: CDR1 SGHRS, CDR2 YFSETQ. CDR3 bases: TGCGCCAGCAGCTTGGAAGGGACTAGGGATGATACGCAGTATTTT. This sequence encodes CASSLEGTRDDTQYF.

DNA for the CDR3: TGTGCCAGCAGTGTCTCGGAAGGTTTCAGGCTCGGAGAGACCCAGTACTTC. Translated, it gives CASSVSEGFRLGETQYF. This chain uses TRBV6-1 with TRBJ2-5; D remains unclear. The CDR3 runs 17 residues. CDR1 is MNHNS, CDR2 SASEGT, per germline. V gave up 4 bases and J gave up 4 bases, with 22 bases separating them.

This chain joins TRBV29-1 and TRBJ2-5; TRBD2 matches at 8 bases. Trimming at V came to 1 base and at J to 4 bases, leaving 14 bases not matched to a gene. Germline V gene sequence: CDR1 SQVTM, CDR2 ANQGSEA. This CDR3 spans 17 amino acids. CDR3 in DNA: TGCAGCGTTGAAGGCGTTAGCGGGAAACTTGGTAGAGAGACCCAGTACTTC. Encoded protein: CSVEGVSGKLGRETQYF.

The rearrangement joins TRBV27 to TRBJ1-2, with no clear D. The germline CDR1 and CDR2 sequences are MNHEY and SMNVEV (reference sequence). The CDR3 contains 14 residues. Trimming removed 2 bases from V and 10 bases from J, with 17 bases in between. The DNA of the CDR3 is TGTGCCAGCAGTTTAGGAGTCGGTGGCTACACCTACACCTTC. Translated: CASSLGVGGYTYTF.

This chain links TRBV30 with TRBJ2-1; 8 nucleotides align to TRBD2. V shed 4 bases, J shed 4 bases, and the junction held 3 bases outside the gene matches. Germline CDR1 GTSNPN, CDR2 SVGIG (reference sequence). The CDR3 is 13 residues long. For the CDR3, the DNA is TGTGCCTGGACTAGCGGGTTTTACAATGAGCAGTTCTTC. Protein product: CAWTSGFYNEQFF.